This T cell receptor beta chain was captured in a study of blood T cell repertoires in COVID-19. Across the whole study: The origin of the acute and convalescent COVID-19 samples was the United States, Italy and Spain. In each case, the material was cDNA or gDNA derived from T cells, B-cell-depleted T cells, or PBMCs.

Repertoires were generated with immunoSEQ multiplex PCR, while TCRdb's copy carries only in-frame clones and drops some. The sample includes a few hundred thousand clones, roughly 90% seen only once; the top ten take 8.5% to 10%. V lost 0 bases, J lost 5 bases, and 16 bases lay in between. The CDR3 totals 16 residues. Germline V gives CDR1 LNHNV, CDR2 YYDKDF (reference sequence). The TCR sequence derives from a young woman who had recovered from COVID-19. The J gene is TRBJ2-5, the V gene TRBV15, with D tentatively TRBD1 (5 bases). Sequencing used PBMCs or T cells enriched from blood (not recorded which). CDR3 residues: CATSRDGARAGETQYF. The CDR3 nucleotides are TGTGCCACCAGCAGAGATGGGGCCAGGGCCGGGGAGACCCAGTACTTC.